This record covers a single T cell receptor (beta chain). Its antigen remains unidentified. Nothing much larger sits one base from this clone, and base qualities are not available. The data stem from a study of PD-1 blockade in classical Hodgkin lymphoma (dated by TCRdb to the early 2020s). Regarding the research as a whole: Nivolumab dosing was 3 mg/kg intravenously every 2 weeks, continuing until either disease progression or unacceptable toxicity. The study used TCR beta sequencing and CyTOF to define a peripheral blood immune signature of response to PD-1 blockade in classical Hodgkin lymphoma.

The meaning of the sample's time point label: cycle 2 day 1 (C2D1) of nivolumab. Every trial patient had relapsed after autologous stem cell transplantation, and cohorts A, B and C differed in prior brentuximab vedotin exposure. The trial cohort included 45 to 65 patients with relapsed/refractory classical Hodgkin lymphoma, and each patient had a best overall response of complete response, partial response or progressive disease. Trial patients were treated with single-agent nivolumab in the multi-cohort phase II CheckMate 205 trial. An independent review committee assessed best overall response by applying the 2007 International Working Group response criteria. Trial PBMCs were collected just before the start of nivolumab (C1D1) and during therapy at cycle 2 day 1 and cycle 4 day 1. Peripheral blood was collected in 8 mL Vacutainer Cell Preparation Tubes, from which PBMCs were isolated by centrifugation and then cryopreserved.

Genomic DNA was isolated using the Qiagen DNeasy kit from unsorted PBMCs as well as from negatively selected CD4+ and CD8+ fractions. Using primers that anneal to V and J segments, immunoSEQ multiplex PCR amplified the TCR beta CDR3 regions. Amplification bias was minimized using a synthetic immune receptor repertoire, and residual bias was removed computationally after sequencing. In the original analysis: Custom Python scripts were used to quantify repertoire diversity as the Shannon entropy index. Unsorted, CD4+ and CD8+ repertoires were analyzed separately, except in combined analyses where CD4+ and CD8+ sequences were merged in silico. Clonal expansion was defined as at least a 2-fold frequency increase after treatment relative to C1D1, with a pseudocount of 0.5 for undetected baseline clones. Singleton clones were defined as clones with 0 or 1 copy at C1D1, and non-singleton clones were defined as clones with 2 or more copies. Clones expanded in unsorted samples were annotated as CD4+, CD8+ or unknown by matching protein sequences in sorted samples from the same patient. Wilcoxon tests on paired samples were used to test changes in diversity from C1D1 to C4D1. TCRdb's version of the immuneACCESS table is confined to in-frame rearrangements and falls short of the full clone set. An unresolved V gene accounts for under half of the shortfall where checked; the remainder is of unknown origin. The V and J calls and the clone size are those of that table, but D and trimming were determined from the DNA. The sample table holds more than 50,000 clones, of which 65% to 75% were seen once. The ten top clones hold approximately 9.9% of the sample.

Results and caveats for the whole study, not just this receptor: Only a single clinical trial cohort was studied, and what caused the repertoire differences, possibly disease activity or prior therapy, remained undefined. Baseline diversity similar to that of newly diagnosed patients was observed in trial patients achieving complete response, whereas significantly lower diversity was observed in partial responders and progressors. A significant rise by C4D1 was seen in CD4+ but not CD8+ TCR diversity (p=0.0027 vs p=0.16), with the rise being most apparent in complete responders (p=0.02). Baseline TCR diversity was reported as lower in newly diagnosed patients than in healthy donors, and lower still in relapsed/refractory patients. Patients starting nivolumab less than 1 year after ASCT had lower diversity and were excluded from later analyses to avoid confounding by immune reconstitution.

Measured from the cysteine to the phenylalanine, the CDR3 is 12 residues long. The only DNA kept is the CDR3, 36 bases in frame from the first base. Sequences SGHTA (CDR1) and FQGTGA (CDR2) are obtained from the germline V gene. V and J are truncated by 5 bases and 8 bases respectively, leaving an intervening sequence of 11 bases. Sequencing was performed on peripheral blood mononuclear cells (PBMCs), taken before the second cycle of nivolumab. The receptor was isolated from a human donor with classical Hodgkin lymphoma. This receptor chain uses TRBV7-3 and TRBJ2-3; the D segment is perhaps TRBD1 or TRBD2, each sharing 6 matched bases. The CDR3 sequence is CASSLGGGTQYF. The nucleotides are TGTGCCAGCAGCCTAGGAGGGGGTACGCAGTATTTT.